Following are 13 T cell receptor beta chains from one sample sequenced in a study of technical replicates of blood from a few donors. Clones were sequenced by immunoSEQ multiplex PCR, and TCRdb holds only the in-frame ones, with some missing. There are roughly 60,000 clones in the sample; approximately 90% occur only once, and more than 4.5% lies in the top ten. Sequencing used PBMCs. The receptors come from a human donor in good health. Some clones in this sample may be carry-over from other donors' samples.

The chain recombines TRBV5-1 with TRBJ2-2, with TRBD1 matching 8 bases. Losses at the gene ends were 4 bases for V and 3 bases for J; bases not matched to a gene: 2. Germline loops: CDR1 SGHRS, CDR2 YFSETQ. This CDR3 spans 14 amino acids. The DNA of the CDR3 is TGCGCCAGCAGCGGACAGGGAGACACCGGGGAGCTGTTTTTT. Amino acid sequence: CASSGQGDTGELFF. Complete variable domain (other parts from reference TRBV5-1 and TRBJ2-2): KAGVTQTPRYLIKTRGQQVTLSCSPISGHRSVSWYQQTPGQGLQFLFEYFSETQRNKGNFPGRFSGRQFSNSRSEMNVSTLELGDSALYLCASSGQGDTGELFFGEGSRLTVL.

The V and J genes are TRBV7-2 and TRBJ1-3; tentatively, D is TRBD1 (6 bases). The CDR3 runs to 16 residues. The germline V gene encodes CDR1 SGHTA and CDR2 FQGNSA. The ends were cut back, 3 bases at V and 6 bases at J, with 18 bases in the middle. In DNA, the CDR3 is TGTGCCAGCAGCTTGGGGGGGGCCGCGAGAGAAAACACCATATATTTT. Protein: CASSLGGAARENTIYF.

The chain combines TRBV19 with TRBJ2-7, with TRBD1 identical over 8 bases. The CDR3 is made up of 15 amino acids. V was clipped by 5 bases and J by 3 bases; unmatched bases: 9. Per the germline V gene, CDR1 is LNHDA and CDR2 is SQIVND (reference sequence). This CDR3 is CASSPQTGANYEQYF. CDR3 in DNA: TGTGCCAGTAGTCCTCAGACAGGGGCTAACTACGAGCAGTACTTC.

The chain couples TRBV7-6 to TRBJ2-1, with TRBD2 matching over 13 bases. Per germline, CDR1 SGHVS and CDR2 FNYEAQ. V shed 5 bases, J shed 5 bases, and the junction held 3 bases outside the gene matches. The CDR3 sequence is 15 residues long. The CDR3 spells CASSQGLAGDNEQFF. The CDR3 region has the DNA TGTGCCAGCAGCCAAGGACTAGCGGGGGACAATGAGCAGTTCTTC.

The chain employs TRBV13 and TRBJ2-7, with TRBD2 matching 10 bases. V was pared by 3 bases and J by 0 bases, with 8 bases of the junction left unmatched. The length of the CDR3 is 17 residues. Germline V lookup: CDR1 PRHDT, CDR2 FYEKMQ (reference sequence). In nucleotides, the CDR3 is TGTGCCAGCAGCTTCCGGACTAGCGGCCTGACCTCCTACGAGCAGTACTTC. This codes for CASSFRTSGLTSYEQYF.

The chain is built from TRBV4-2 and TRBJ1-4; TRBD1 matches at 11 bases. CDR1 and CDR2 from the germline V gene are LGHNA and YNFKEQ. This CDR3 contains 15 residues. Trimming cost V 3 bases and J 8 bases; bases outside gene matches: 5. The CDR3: CASSQGDRGREKLFF. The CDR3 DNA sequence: TGTGCCAGCAGCCAGGGGGACAGGGGGAGGGAAAAACTGTTTTTT.

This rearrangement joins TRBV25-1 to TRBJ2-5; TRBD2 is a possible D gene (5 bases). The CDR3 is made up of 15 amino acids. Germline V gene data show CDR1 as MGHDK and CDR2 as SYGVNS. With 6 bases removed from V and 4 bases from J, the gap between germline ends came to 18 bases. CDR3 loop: CASSPAGAKGETQYF. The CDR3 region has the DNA TGTGCCAGCAGCCCTGCGGGCGCCAAGGGAGAGACCCAGTACTTC.

Here the CDR3 DNA reads TGTGCCAGCTCACCTATGGACAGGGCTGGAAACACCATATATTTT. Translated: CASSPMDRAGNTIYF. The chain employs TRBV18 and TRBJ1-3; TRBD1 matches at 8 bases. From germline, CDR1 is KGHSH and CDR2 LQKENI. This CDR3 has 15 amino acids. The junction had 3 bases not matched to a gene; V was cut back by 3 bases and J by 2 bases.

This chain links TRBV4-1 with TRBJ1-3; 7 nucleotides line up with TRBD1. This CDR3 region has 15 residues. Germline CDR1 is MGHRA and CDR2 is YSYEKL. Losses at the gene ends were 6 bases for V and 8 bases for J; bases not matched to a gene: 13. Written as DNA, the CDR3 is TGCGCCAGCAGGCGGGAGGGGGCCGCCGGTGACACCATATATTTT. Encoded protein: CASRREGAAGDTIYF.

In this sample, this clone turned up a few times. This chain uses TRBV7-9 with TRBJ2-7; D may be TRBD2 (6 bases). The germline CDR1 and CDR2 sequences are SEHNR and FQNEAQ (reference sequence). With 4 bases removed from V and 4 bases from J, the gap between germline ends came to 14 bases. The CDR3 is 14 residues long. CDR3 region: CASSWPGTPYEQYF. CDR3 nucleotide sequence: TGTGCCAGCAGCTGGCCGGGGACTCCTTACGAGCAGTACTTC.

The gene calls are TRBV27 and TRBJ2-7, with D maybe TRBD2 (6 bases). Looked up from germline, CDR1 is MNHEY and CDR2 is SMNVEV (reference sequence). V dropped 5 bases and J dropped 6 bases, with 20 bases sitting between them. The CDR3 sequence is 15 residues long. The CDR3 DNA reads TGTGCCAGCAGTCCGAGCGGGCTGTCCGGGTTCGAGCAGTACTTC. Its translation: CASSPSGLSGFEQYF.

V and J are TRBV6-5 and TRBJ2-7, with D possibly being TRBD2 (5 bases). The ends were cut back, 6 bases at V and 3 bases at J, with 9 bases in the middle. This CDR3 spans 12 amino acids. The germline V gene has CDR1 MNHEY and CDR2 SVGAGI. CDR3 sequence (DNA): TGTGCCAGCAGCGGGGTAAACTACGAGCAGTACTTC. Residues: CASSGVNYEQYF.

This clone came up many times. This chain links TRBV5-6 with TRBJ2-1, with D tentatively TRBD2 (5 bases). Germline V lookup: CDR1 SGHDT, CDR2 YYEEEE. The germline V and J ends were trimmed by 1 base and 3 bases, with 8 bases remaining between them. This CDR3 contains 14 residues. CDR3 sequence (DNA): TGTGCCAGCAGCTTGAGGAGGAACTACAATGAGCAGTTCTTC. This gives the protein CASSLRRNYNEQFF. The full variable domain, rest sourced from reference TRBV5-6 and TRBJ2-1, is DAGVTQSPTHLIKTRGQQVTLRCSPKSGHDTVSWYQQALGQGPQFIFQYYEEEERQRGNFPDRFSGHQFPNYSSELNVNALLLGDSALYLCASSLRRNYNEQFFGPGTRLTVL.